These T cell receptor beta chains were read from a single sample in a study of cytomegalovirus exposure and HLA in healthy donors. Sequencing was performed with immunoSEQ multiplex PCR; in TCRdb, only in-frame clones are kept and a portion is missing. This table has around 200,000 clones, around 83% appearing once. Sample: PBMCs. The receptors here all came from a girl aged 2-10 years in good health and CMV-seropositive. Both conserved end residues are part of each CDR3. The order of the fields is V gene, clone size, D gene, J gene, CDR3 protein, CDR3 DNA. A D gene is named only where the DNA matches it firmly. Expanded clones are given a class, and other clones once, few, many or no size at all.

V gene: TRBV28
clone size: -
D gene: -
J gene: TRBJ2-1
CDR3 protein: CASSLPPMGQREQFF
CDR3 DNA: TGTGCCAGCAGTTTGCCCCCAATGGGGCAGCGAGAGCAGTTCTTC

V gene: TRBV6-5
clone size: -
D gene: TRBD2
J gene: TRBJ2-3
CDR3 protein: CASSYSLAGGGDTQYF
CDR3 DNA: TGTGCCAGCAGTTACTCACTAGCGGGAGGTGGAGATACGCAGTATTTT

V gene: TRBV7-3
clone size: -
D gene: -
J gene: TRBJ2-1
CDR3 protein: CASRPDFPPNEQFF
CDR3 DNA: TGTGCCAGCAGGCCGGACTTTCCCCCAAACGAGCAGTTCTTC

V gene: TRBV6-1
clone size: -
D gene: -
J gene: TRBJ2-7
CDR3 protein: CASSEARGLSSYEQYF
CDR3 DNA: TGTGCCAGCAGTGAAGCCAGGGGTCTGAGCTCCTACGAGCAGTACTTC

V gene: TRBV29-1
clone size: -
D gene: TRBD2
J gene: TRBJ2-7
CDR3 protein: CSVKGLENSYEQYF
CDR3 DNA: TGCAGCGTCAAAGGACTAGAGAATTCCTACGAGCAGTACTTC

V gene: TRBV19
clone size: -
D gene: TRBD1
J gene: TRBJ1-4
CDR3 protein: CASSMRRGTGGFEKLFF
CDR3 DNA: TGTGCCAGTAGTATGAGAAGGGGGACAGGGGGTTTTGAAAAACTGTTTTTT

V gene: TRBV9
clone size: -
D gene: -
J gene: TRBJ2-7
CDR3 protein: CASSVQFEDEQYF
CDR3 DNA: TGTGCCAGCAGCGTGCAGTTCGAGGACGAGCAGTACTTC

V gene: TRBV28
clone size: once
D gene: -
J gene: TRBJ2-1
CDR3 protein: CASSFRGVYNEQFF
CDR3 DNA: TGTGCCAGCAGTTTCAGGGGGGTCTACAATGAGCAGTTCTTC

V gene: TRBV11-2
clone size: -
D gene: -
J gene: TRBJ1-1
CDR3 protein: CASSFRMNTEAFF
CDR3 DNA: TGTGCCAGCAGCTTTAGAATGAACACTGAAGCTTTCTTT

V gene: TRBV15
clone size: -
D gene: -
J gene: TRBJ1-5
CDR3 protein: CATSRDRSPNQPQHF
CDR3 DNA: TGTGCCACCAGCAGAGATCGTTCCCCGAATCAGCCCCAGCATTTT

V gene: TRBV5-4
clone size: -
D gene: -
J gene: TRBJ1-2
CDR3 protein: CATRPTGYEGYTF
CDR3 DNA: TGTGCCACGAGACCTACAGGGTATGAGGGCTACACCTTC

V gene: TRBV28
clone size: -
D gene: TRBD1
J gene: TRBJ1-2
CDR3 protein: CASSGQGLWRHGYTF
CDR3 DNA: TGTGCCAGCAGCGGACAGGGGCTTTGGAGACATGGCTACACCTTC

V gene: TRBV20-1
clone size: -
D gene: -
J gene: TRBJ2-5
CDR3 protein: CSAQQQETQYF
CDR3 DNA: TGCAGTGCCCAACAACAAGAGACCCAGTACTTC

V gene: TRBV9
clone size: -
D gene: -
J gene: TRBJ2-6
CDR3 protein: CASSPGSSGANVLTF
CDR3 DNA: TGTGCCAGCAGCCCTGGGAGTTCTGGGGCCAACGTCCTGACTTTC

V gene: TRBV6-4
clone size: -
D gene: -
J gene: TRBJ2-2
CDR3 protein: CASSDRGHGELFF
CDR3 DNA: TGTGCCAGCAGTGACCGGGGTCACGGGGAGCTGTTTTTT

V gene: TRBV15
clone size: once
D gene: TRBD2
J gene: TRBJ2-1
CDR3 protein: CATSGTSEYNEQFF
CDR3 DNA: TGTGCCACCAGCGGGACTAGCGAGTACAATGAGCAGTTCTTC

V gene: TRBV5-6
clone size: -
D gene: -
J gene: TRBJ2-7
CDR3 protein: CASSWSPTNEQYF
CDR3 DNA: TGTGCCAGCAGCTGGTCTCCGACTAACGAGCAGTACTTC

V gene: TRBV7-3
clone size: -
D gene: -
J gene: TRBJ1-6
CDR3 protein: CASSLYAQNSPLHF
CDR3 DNA: TGTGCCAGCAGCTTATATGCACAAAATTCACCCCTCCACTTT

V gene: TRBV6-1
clone size: -
D gene: -
J gene: TRBJ1-3
CDR3 protein: CASSVQGRNSGNTIYF
CDR3 DNA: TGTGCCAGCAGTGTACAGGGTCGAAACTCTGGAAACACCATATATTTT

V gene: TRBV5-1
clone size: -
D gene: TRBD1
J gene: TRBJ2-1
CDR3 protein: CASSLEGQGSYNEQFF
CDR3 DNA: TGCGCCAGCAGCTTGGAAGGACAGGGGTCCTACAATGAGCAGTTCTTC

V gene: TRBV7-2
clone size: -
D gene: TRBD2
J gene: TRBJ2-3
CDR3 protein: CASSLGAGGPADTQYF
CDR3 DNA: TGTGCCAGCAGCTTAGGTGCGGGAGGGCCCGCAGATACGCAGTATTTT

V gene: TRBV5-1
clone size: -
D gene: -
J gene: TRBJ1-1
CDR3 protein: CASSLEDSGTEAFF
CDR3 DNA: TGCGCCAGCAGCTTGGAGGACTCGGGTACTGAAGCTTTCTTT

V gene: TRBV5-1
clone size: -
D gene: -
J gene: TRBJ2-7
CDR3 protein: CASSSVRGGKGEQYF
CDR3 DNA: TGCGCCAGCAGCTCCGTTAGGGGTGGTAAGGGCGAGCAGTACTTC

V gene: TRBV5-6
clone size: once
D gene: -
J gene: TRBJ1-3
CDR3 protein: CASSFLGQNSGNTIYF
CDR3 DNA: TGTGCCAGCAGCTTTCTCGGACAGAACTCTGGAAACACCATATATTTT

V gene: TRBV7-8
clone size: -
D gene: TRBD2
J gene: TRBJ2-1
CDR3 protein: CASTYGLAGGPGFNEQFF
CDR3 DNA: TGTGCCAGCACCTATGGACTAGCGGGAGGGCCGGGTTTCAATGAGCAGTTCTTC

V gene: TRBV14
clone size: -
D gene: TRBD1
J gene: TRBJ1-1
CDR3 protein: CASSLRTGLNTEAFF
CDR3 DNA: TGTGCCAGCAGCCTCCGGACAGGGTTGAACACTGAAGCTTTCTTT

V gene: TRBV10-2
clone size: -
D gene: -
J gene: TRBJ2-7
CDR3 protein: CASSESSGNYEQYF
CDR3 DNA: TGCGCCAGCAGTGAGTCTAGCGGTAACTACGAGCAGTACTTC

V gene: TRBV6-5
clone size: -
D gene: -
J gene: TRBJ1-3
CDR3 protein: CASTRTASSGNTIYF
CDR3 DNA: TGTGCCAGCACCAGGACAGCTAGCTCTGGAAACACCATATATTTT

V gene: TRBV9
clone size: once
D gene: TRBD1
J gene: TRBJ1-5
CDR3 protein: CASSRDSSNQPQHF
CDR3 DNA: TGTGCCAGCAGCCGGGACAGCAGCAATCAGCCCCAGCATTTT

V gene: TRBV2
clone size: -
D gene: TRBD1
J gene: TRBJ2-2
CDR3 protein: CASTPGQHTGELFF
CDR3 DNA: TGTGCCAGCACGCCGGGACAGCACACCGGGGAGCTGTTTTTT

V gene: TRBV6-1
clone size: -
D gene: -
J gene: TRBJ1-3
CDR3 protein: CASSESFHPRVSGNTIYF
CDR3 DNA: TGTGCCAGCAGTGAAAGCTTCCATCCCCGAGTCTCTGGAAACACCATATATTTT

V gene: TRBV5-1
clone size: -
D gene: -
J gene: TRBJ1-2
CDR3 protein: CASRGSDFSYGYTF
CDR3 DNA: TGCGCCAGCAGGGGGTCGGACTTCTCTTATGGCTACACCTTC

V gene: TRBV4-2
clone size: -
D gene: TRBD2
J gene: TRBJ2-7
CDR3 protein: CASSPIIAGGPYEQYF
CDR3 DNA: TGTGCCAGCAGCCCTATAATTGCGGGAGGTCCGTACGAGCAGTACTTC

V gene: TRBV29-1
clone size: -
D gene: TRBD2
J gene: TRBJ2-1
CDR3 protein: CSVEGLAGGPSSYNEQFF
CDR3 DNA: TGCAGCGTTGAAGGTTTAGCGGGGGGGCCGAGCTCCTACAATGAGCAGTTCTTC

V gene: TRBV7-8
clone size: -
D gene: -
J gene: TRBJ2-3
CDR3 protein: CASRQFHLPGVGDTQYF
CDR3 DNA: TGTGCCAGCAGACAATTTCATCTCCCGGGGGTGGGAGATACGCAGTATTTT

V gene: TRBV5-4
clone size: -
D gene: -
J gene: TRBJ2-7
CDR3 protein: CASSLGSSRYEQYF
CDR3 DNA: TGTGCCAGCAGCTTGGGGAGTAGTCGGTACGAGCAGTACTTC

V gene: TRBV4-1
clone size: once
D gene: -
J gene: TRBJ2-3
CDR3 protein: CASSVGGLTDTQYF
CDR3 DNA: TGCGCCAGCAGTGTCGGGGGGCTGACAGATACGCAGTATTTT

V gene: TRBV30
clone size: once
D gene: -
J gene: TRBJ1-3
CDR3 protein: CAWSRGTPGNTIYF
CDR3 DNA: TGTGCCTGGAGTAGGGGGACACCAGGAAACACCATATATTTT

V gene: TRBV25-1
clone size: -
D gene: TRBD2
J gene: TRBJ2-1
CDR3 protein: CASSGGTSDYNEQFF
CDR3 DNA: TGTGCCAGCAGTGGTGGGACTAGCGACTACAATGAGCAGTTCTTC

V gene: TRBV28
clone size: -
D gene: -
J gene: TRBJ2-7
CDR3 protein: CASSEKGLPPNVQYF
CDR3 DNA: TGTGCCAGTTCCGAGAAAGGACTACCCCCAAACGTGCAGTACTTC

V gene: TRBV4-2
clone size: -
D gene: TRBD2
J gene: TRBJ2-1
CDR3 protein: CASSQDIPGGTYNEQFF
CDR3 DNA: TGTGCCAGCAGCCAAGATATCCCGGGAGGAACCTACAATGAGCAGTTCTTC

V gene: TRBV10-1
clone size: -
D gene: -
J gene: TRBJ2-7
CDR3 protein: CASGGLLSSYEQYF
CDR3 DNA: TGCGCCAGCGGCGGACTCTTGAGCTCCTACGAGCAGTACTTC

V gene: TRBV7-9
clone size: -
D gene: -
J gene: TRBJ2-1
CDR3 protein: CASSLDSYNEQFF
CDR3 DNA: TGTGCCAGCAGCTTGGACAGCTACAATGAGCAGTTCTTC

V gene: TRBV5-1
clone size: -
D gene: -
J gene: TRBJ2-7
CDR3 protein: CASSLATDYEQYF
CDR3 DNA: TGCGCCAGCAGCTTGGCGACAGACTACGAGCAGTACTTC

V gene: TRBV10-3
clone size: -
D gene: -
J gene: TRBJ1-2
CDR3 protein: CAIRTQELGYGYTF
CDR3 DNA: TGTGCCATCAGGACACAGGAGCTCGGCTATGGCTACACCTTC

V gene: TRBV5-5
clone size: -
D gene: -
J gene: TRBJ2-1
CDR3 protein: CASSLEGLNNEQFF
CDR3 DNA: TGTGCCAGCAGCTTGGAGGGACTGAACAATGAGCAGTTCTTC

V gene: TRBV30
clone size: -
D gene: TRBD1
J gene: TRBJ2-7
CDR3 protein: CAWSTPGQGRLGLYEQYF
CDR3 DNA: TGTGCCTGGAGTACTCCGGGACAGGGGAGACTTGGTCTCTACGAGCAGTACTTC

V gene: TRBV14
clone size: -
D gene: -
J gene: TRBJ1-2
CDR3 protein: CASSLRTRGQANYGYTF
CDR3 DNA: TGTGCCAGCAGCCTCCGGACAAGAGGCCAAGCTAACTATGGCTACACCTTC

V gene: TRBV10-2
clone size: -
D gene: -
J gene: TRBJ2-2
CDR3 protein: CASSVITGPGELFF
CDR3 DNA: TGCGCCAGCAGTGTCATAACGGGTCCCGGGGAGCTGTTTTTT

V gene: TRBV7-8
clone size: -
D gene: -
J gene: TRBJ2-7
CDR3 protein: CASRGGVGERVSREQYF
CDR3 DNA: TGTGCCAGCCGAGGAGGGGTCGGCGAGCGGGTCTCTAGGGAGCAGTACTTC

V gene: TRBV7-2
clone size: -
D gene: TRBD1
J gene: TRBJ2-7
CDR3 protein: CASSLSSGTDLYEQYF
CDR3 DNA: TGTGCCAGCAGCTTATCCTCCGGGACAGACCTCTACGAGCAGTACTTC

V gene: TRBV10-1
clone size: -
D gene: -
J gene: TRBJ2-1
CDR3 protein: CASKTGKRLLNEQFF
CDR3 DNA: TGCGCCAGCAAGACAGGTAAAAGGCTTTTGAATGAGCAGTTCTTC

V gene: TRBV6-1
clone size: -
D gene: -
J gene: TRBJ1-4
CDR3 protein: CASGRTTTNEKLFF
CDR3 DNA: TGTGCCAGCGGCAGGACAACAACTAATGAAAAACTGTTTTTT

V gene: TRBV2
clone size: -
D gene: -
J gene: TRBJ1-5
CDR3 protein: CASSLDGDQPQHF
CDR3 DNA: TGTGCCAGCAGTTTAGACGGGGATCAGCCCCAGCATTTT

V gene: TRBV6-1
clone size: -
D gene: -
J gene: TRBJ2-5
CDR3 protein: CASYLSGKGGETQYF
CDR3 DNA: TGTGCCAGCTACCTTTCGGGGAAGGGCGGGGAGACCCAGTACTTC

V gene: TRBV11-3
clone size: -
D gene: -
J gene: TRBJ2-1
CDR3 protein: CASSFSGAGTGEQFF
CDR3 DNA: TGTGCCAGCAGTTTTAGCGGAGCTGGCACGGGTGAGCAGTTCTTC